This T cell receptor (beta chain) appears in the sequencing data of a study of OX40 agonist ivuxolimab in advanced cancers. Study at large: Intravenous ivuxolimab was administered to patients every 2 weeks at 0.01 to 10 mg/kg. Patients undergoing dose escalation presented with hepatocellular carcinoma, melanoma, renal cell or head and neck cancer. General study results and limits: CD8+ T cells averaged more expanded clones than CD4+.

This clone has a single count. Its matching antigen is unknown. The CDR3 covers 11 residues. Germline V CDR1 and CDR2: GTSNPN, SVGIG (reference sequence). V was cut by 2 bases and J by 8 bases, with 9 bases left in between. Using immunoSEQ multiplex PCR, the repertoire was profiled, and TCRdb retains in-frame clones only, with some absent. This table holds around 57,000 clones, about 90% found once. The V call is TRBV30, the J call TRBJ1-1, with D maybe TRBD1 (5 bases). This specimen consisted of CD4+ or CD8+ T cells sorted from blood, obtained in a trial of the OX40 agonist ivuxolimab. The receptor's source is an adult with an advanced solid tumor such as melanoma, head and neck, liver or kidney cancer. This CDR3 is CAWSFRGEAFF. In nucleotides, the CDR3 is TGTGCCTGGAGTTTCCGGGGGGAAGCTTTCTTT.